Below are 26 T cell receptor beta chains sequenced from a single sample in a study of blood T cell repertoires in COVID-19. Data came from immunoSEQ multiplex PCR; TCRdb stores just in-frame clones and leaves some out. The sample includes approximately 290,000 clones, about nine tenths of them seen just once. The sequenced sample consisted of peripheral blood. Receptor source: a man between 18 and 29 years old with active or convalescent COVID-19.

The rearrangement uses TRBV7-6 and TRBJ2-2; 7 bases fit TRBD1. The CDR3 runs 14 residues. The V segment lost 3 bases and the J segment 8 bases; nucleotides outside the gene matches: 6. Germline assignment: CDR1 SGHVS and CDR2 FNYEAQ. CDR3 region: CASSLDDRAGELFF. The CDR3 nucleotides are TGTGCCAGCAGCTTGGATGACAGGGCTGGGGAGCTGTTTTTT.

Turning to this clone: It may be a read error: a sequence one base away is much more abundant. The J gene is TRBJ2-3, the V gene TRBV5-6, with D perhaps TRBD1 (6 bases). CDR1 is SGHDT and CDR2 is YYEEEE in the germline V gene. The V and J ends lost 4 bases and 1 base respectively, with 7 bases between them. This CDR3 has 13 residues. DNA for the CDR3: TGTGCCAGCAGCCCAGGGGGCACAGATACGCAGTATTTT. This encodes CASSPGGTDTQYF. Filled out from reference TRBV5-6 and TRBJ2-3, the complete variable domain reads DAGVTQSPTHLIKTRGQQVTLRCSPKSGHDTVSWYQQALGQGPQFIFQYYEEEERQRGNFPDRFSGHQFPNYSSELNVNALLLGDSALYLCASSPGGTDTQYFGPGTRLTVL.

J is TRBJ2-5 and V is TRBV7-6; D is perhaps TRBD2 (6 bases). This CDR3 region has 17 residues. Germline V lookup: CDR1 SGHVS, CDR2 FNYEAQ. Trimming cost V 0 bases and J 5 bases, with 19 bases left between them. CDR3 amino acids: CASSLAVERALWETQYF. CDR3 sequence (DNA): TGTGCCAGCAGCTTAGCGGTCGAGCGGGCCCTCTGGGAGACCCAGTACTTC.

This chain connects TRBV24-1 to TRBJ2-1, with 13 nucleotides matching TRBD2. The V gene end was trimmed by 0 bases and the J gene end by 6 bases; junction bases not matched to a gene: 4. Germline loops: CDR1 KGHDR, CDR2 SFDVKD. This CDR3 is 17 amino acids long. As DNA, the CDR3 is TGTGCCACCAGTGATTTGGCACTAGCGGGAGGGTCCAATGAGCAGTTCTTC. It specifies CATSDLALAGGSNEQFF.

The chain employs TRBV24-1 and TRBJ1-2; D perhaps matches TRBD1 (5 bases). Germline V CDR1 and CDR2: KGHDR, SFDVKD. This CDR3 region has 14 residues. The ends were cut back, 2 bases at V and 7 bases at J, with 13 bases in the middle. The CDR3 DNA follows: TGTGCCACCAGTGATTCTAGGGACTTACTTGGCTACACCTTC. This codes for CATSDSRDLLGYTF.

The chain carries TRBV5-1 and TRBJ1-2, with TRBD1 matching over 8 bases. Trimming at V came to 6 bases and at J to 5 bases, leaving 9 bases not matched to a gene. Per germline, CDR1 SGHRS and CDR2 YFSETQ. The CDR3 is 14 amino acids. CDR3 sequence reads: CASKFQQGEYGYTF. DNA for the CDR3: TGCGCCAGCAAATTCCAACAGGGGGAGTATGGCTACACCTTC.

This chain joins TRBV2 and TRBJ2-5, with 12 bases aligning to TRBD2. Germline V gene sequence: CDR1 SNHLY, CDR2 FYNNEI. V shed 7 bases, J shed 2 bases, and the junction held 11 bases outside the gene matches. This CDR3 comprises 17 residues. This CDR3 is CASKSQSGLAGQETQYF. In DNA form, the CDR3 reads TGTGCCAGCAAAAGTCAGTCCGGACTAGCGGGACAAGAGACCCAGTACTTC. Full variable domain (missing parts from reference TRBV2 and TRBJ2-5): EPEVTQTPSHQVTQMGQEVILRCVPISNHLYFYWYRQILGQKVEFLVSFYNNEISEKSEIFDDQFSVERPDGSNFTLKIRSTKLEDSAMYFCASKSQSGLAGQETQYFGPGTRLLVL.

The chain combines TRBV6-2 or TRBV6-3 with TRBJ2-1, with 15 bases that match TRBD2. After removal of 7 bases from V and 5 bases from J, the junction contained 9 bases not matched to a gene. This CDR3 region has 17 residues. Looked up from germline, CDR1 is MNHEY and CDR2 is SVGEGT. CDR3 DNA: TGTGCCAGCACCTACTCGGGACTAGCGGGGGGCCACAATGAGCAGTTCTTC. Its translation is CASTYSGLAGGHNEQFF.

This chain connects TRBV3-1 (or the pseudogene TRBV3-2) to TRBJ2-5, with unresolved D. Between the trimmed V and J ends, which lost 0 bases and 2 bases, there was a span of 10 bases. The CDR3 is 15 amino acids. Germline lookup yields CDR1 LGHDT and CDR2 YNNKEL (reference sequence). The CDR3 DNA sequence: TGTGCCAGCAGCCAAGACGACTTAGAACAAGAGACCCAGTACTTC. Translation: CASSQDDLEQETQYF.

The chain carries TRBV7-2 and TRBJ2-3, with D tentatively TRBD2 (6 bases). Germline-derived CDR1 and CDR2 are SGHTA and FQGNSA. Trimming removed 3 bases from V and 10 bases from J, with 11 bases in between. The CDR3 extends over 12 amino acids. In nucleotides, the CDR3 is TGTGCCAGCAGCTTTGGAGGGTTTCCGCAGTATTTT. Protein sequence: CASSFGGFPQYF.

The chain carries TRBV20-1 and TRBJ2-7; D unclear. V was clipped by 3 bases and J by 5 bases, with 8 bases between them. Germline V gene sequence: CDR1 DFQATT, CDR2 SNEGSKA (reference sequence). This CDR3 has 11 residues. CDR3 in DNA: TGCAGTGCTAGTTCGTCCCACGAGCAGTACTTC. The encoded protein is CSASSSHEQYF.

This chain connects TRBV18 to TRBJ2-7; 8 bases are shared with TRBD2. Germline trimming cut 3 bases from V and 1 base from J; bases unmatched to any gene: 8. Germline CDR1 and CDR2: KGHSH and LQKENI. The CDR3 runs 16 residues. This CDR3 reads CASSPSMGLGSYEQYF. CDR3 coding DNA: TGTGCCAGCTCACCTAGCATGGGACTAGGTTCCTACGAGCAGTACTTC.

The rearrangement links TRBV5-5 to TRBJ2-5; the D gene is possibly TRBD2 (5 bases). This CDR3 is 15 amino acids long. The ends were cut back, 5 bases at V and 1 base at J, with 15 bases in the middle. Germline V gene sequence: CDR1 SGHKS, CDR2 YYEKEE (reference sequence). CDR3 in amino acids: CASRGSANFQETQYF. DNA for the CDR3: TGTGCCAGCAGGGGGAGCGCCAATTTCCAAGAGACCCAGTACTTC.

CDR3 in DNA: TGTGCCAGCACCGGGACAGGACCATATCAGCCCCAGCATTTT. Amino acid sequence: CASTGTGPYQPQHF. The genes are TRBV2 and TRBJ1-5, with 8 bases that match TRBD1. V gave up 7 bases and J gave up 5 bases; unmatched junction bases: 7. Germline loops: CDR1 SNHLY, CDR2 FYNNEI. This CDR3 is 14 amino acids long.

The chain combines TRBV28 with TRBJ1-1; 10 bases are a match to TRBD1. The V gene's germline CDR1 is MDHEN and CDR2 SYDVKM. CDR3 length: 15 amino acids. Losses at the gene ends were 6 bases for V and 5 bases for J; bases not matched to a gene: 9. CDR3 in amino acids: CASSSHGTGATEAFF. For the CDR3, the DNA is TGTGCCAGCAGCTCCCATGGGACAGGGGCAACTGAAGCTTTCTTT.

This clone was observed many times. The CDR3 bases are TGTGCCAGCAGTGGTTACGGGGACACCGGGGAGCTGTTTTTT. This gives the protein CASSGYGDTGELFF. The genes are TRBV25-1 and TRBJ2-2; D possibly corresponds to TRBD2 (5 bases). CDR1 is MGHDK and CDR2 is SYGVNS in the germline V gene. The length of the CDR3 is 14 residues. The V gene lost 4 bases and the J gene lost 3 bases, with 9 bases spanning the gap.

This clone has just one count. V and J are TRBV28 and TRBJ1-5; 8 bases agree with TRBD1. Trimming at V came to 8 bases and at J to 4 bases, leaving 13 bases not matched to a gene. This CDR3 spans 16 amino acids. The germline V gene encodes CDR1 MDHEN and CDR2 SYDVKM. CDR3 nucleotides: TGTGCCAGCGACCGGGACAGGCATTTAGGAAATCAGCCCCAGCATTTT. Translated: CASDRDRHLGNQPQHF.

CDR3 DNA: TGTGCCAGTAGTATAAACCCAGGGGGGTCCTACGAGCAGTACTTC. Its translation: CASSINPGGSYEQYF. The chain uses TRBV19 and TRBJ2-7; possible D gene TRBD1, 7 bases. CDR1 and CDR2 from the germline V gene are LNHDA and SQIVND (reference sequence). V lost 2 bases and J lost 1, with 12 bases in between. This CDR3 is 15 amino acids long.

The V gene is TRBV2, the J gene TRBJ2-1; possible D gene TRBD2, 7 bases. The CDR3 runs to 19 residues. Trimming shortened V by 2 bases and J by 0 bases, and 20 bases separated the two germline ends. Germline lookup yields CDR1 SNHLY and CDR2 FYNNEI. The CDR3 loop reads CASSERGGNTKSSYNEQFF. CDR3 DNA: TGTGCCAGCAGTGAAAGGGGGGGGAATACTAAGAGCTCCTACAATGAGCAGTTCTTC.

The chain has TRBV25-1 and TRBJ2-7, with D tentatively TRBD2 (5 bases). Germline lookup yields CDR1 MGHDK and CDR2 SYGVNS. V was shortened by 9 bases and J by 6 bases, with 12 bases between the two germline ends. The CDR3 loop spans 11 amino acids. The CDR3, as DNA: TGTGCCAGTGGAAGAGGGCGCGAGCAGTACTTC. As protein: CASGRGREQYF.

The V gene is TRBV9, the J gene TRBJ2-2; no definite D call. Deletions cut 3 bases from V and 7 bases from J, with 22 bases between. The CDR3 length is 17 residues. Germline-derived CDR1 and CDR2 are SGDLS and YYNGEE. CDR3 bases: TGTGCCAGCAGCGGGCGCGACGTCACCCCATCAGGCGGGGAGCTGTTTTTT. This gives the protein CASSGRDVTPSGGELFF.

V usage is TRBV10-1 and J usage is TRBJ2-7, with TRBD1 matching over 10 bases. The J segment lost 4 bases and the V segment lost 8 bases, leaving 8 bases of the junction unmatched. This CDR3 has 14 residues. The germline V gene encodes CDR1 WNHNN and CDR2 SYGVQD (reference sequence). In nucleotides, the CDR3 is TGCGCCAGCTCTTCCCGGGACAGGGGTTACGAGCAGTACTTC. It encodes CASSSRDRGYEQYF.

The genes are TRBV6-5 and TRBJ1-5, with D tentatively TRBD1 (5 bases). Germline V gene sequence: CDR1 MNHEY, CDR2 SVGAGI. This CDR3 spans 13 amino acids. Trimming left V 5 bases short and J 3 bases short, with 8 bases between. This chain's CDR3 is CASSTGHNQPQHF. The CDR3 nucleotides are TGTGCCAGCAGTACAGGCCACAATCAGCCCCAGCATTTT.

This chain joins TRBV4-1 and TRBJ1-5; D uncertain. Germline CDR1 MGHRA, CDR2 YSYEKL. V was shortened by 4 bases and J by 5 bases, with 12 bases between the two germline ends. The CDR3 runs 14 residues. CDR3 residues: CASSRVSQDQPQHF. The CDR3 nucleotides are TGCGCCAGCAGCCGCGTTAGCCAAGATCAGCCCCAGCATTTT.

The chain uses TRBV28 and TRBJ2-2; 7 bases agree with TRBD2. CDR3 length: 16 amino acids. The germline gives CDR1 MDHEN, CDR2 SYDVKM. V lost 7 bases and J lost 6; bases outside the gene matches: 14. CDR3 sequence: CASTPRGSLFSGELFF. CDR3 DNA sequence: TGTGCCAGCACCCCGCGGGGGTCACTATTCTCCGGGGAGCTGTTTTTT.

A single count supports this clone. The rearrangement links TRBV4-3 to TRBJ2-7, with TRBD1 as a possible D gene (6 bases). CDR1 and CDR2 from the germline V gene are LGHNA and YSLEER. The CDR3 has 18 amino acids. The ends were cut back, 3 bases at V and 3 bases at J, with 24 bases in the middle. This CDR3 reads CASSQGITSGTSFYEQYF. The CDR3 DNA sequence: TGCGCCAGCAGCCAGGGGATAACCTCCGGGACAAGTTTCTACGAGCAGTACTTC.